The text below deals with one TCR beta chain. Its antigen is still unknown. The sample belongs to a study of Tregs in tolerant kidney transplant recipients. The study, taken as a whole, reports: Findings come from small patient numbers and require larger validation. Antigen-driven expansion was suggested because donor-specific Tregs expanded more than all Tregs in tolerant patients. Some patients' samples used different primers over time, so nucleotide sequences weren't comparable.

The repertoire was sequenced with immunoSEQ multiplex PCR; TCRdb's copy has only in-frame clones and lacks some. The table lists about 78,000 clones, around 90% of them singletons. Before regulatory T cell sorting, thawed PBMCs rested overnight at 37°C in 200 IU/ml IL-2. Trimming cost V 0 bases and J 5 bases; bases outside gene matches: 11. The CDR3 is made up of 17 amino acids. Germline-derived CDR1 and CDR2 are SGHRS and YFSETQ. The rearrangement uses TRBV5-1 and TRBJ2-5; TRBD1 matches 9 bases. The starting material was Tregs from blood, obtained before the transplant. The origin of this receptor is a human donor who received a combined kidney and bone marrow transplant. CDR3 coding DNA: TGCGCCAGCAGCTTGGGGAATAACAGGGGGCGCAGGGAGACCCAGTACTTC. This gives the protein CASSLGNNRGRRETQYF. Full variable domain (outside the CDR3, taken from reference TRBV5-1 and TRBJ2-5): KAGVTQTPRYLIKTRGQQVTLSCSPISGHRSVSWYQQTPGQGLQFLFEYFSETQRNKGNFPGRFSGRQFSNSRSEMNVSTLELGDSALYLCASSLGNNRGRRETQYFGPGTRLLVL.